This TCR beta chain was captured in a study of response to subunit inactivated influenza vaccine. TCRdb re-called the RT-PCR reads with MiXCR, one entry per CDR3 protein. There are about 620,000 distinct CDR3 sequences in the sample; 11% occur only once, and approximately 9.9% lies in the top ten. These data were also reused for a study on T cells expressing NK-cell markers. That paper notes: In generating TCR beta cDNA, 5'RACE template switching with UMIs was used. Sorted CD3+CD56-NKG2C+, CD3+CD56+NKG2C- and CD3+CD56+NKG2C+ T cells were the source of the TCR beta repertoires. HCMV serostatus: seven of eight sequenced donors positive, one negative. With an anti-gamma-delta TCR antibody, sorting in several experiments was kept to alpha-beta TCR T cells. Whether expanded NKG2C-expressing T cell clones recognize HCMV is unknown.

This material consisted of PBMCs from blood, taken on the day of vaccination. The source of this sequence is a man between 45 and 60 years old who received an inactivated influenza vaccine.

CDR3 coding DNA: TGTGCCAGTAAACCACCGGCCGGGAACACCGGGGAGCTGTTTTTT. Its translation is CASKPPAGNTGELFF. The genes are TRBV7-9 and TRBJ2-2; no definite D call. The CDR3 runs to 15 residues. Per germline, CDR1 SEHNR and CDR2 FQNEAQ (reference sequence). The germline V and J ends were trimmed by 9 bases and 1 base, with 15 bases remaining between them.